What follows are 12 T cell receptor beta chains derived from one specimen sequenced in a study of blood T cells in healthy people across ages. With a J-beta primer mix and a sample-barcoded 5' primer, a second PCR ran roughly 6 to 11 cycles. TCRdb analysed the 5' RACE reads with MiXCR anew, one entry per CDR3 protein. The data show about 1 million distinct CDR3 sequences, with 45% seen just once and approximately 17% held by the top ten. Sequenced: blood. These receptor sequences come from a woman aged 55-69 years in good health.

V usage is TRBV7-8 and J usage is TRBJ2-1; D is possibly TRBD2 (6 bases). Germline assignment: CDR1 SGHVS and CDR2 FQNEAQ. Between the trimmed V and J ends, which lost 2 bases and 0 bases, there was a span of 14 bases. The CDR3 extends over 17 amino acids. The CDR3 DNA is TGTGCCAGCAGCTTAAGGACGGGAGTCGGCTCCTACAATGAGCAGTTCTTC. Its translation: CASSLRTGVGSYNEQFF.

This clonotype has a handful of counts. The V call is TRBV4-1, the J call TRBJ1-1; no firm D call. Trimming removed 1 base from V and 4 bases from J, with 7 bases in between. The CDR3 spans 13 residues. Germline V CDR1 and CDR2: MGHRA, YSYEKL. The CDR3 loop is CASSQAWGTEAFF. In DNA form, the CDR3 reads TGCGCCAGCAGCCAAGCGTGGGGCACTGAAGCTTTCTTT.

V is TRBV5-1 and J is TRBJ2-5; no reliable D call. Looked up from germline, CDR1 is SGHRS and CDR2 is YFSETQ. The V and J ends lost 0 bases and 2 bases respectively, with 11 bases between them. The CDR3 loop spans 15 amino acids. The CDR3 DNA is TGCGCCAGCAGCTTGGCCGTGGTGGGGCAAGAGACCCAGTACTTC. Encoded protein: CASSLAVVGQETQYF.

The chain carries TRBV11-2 and TRBJ2-7; the D gene is possibly TRBD1 (5 bases). The germline V gene has CDR1 SGHAT and CDR2 FQNNGV. Trimming left V 5 bases short and J 7 bases short, with 15 bases between. This CDR3 is built from 13 residues. The CDR3 loop is CASSPGITEEQYF. The DNA for the CDR3 is TGTGCCAGCAGCCCAGGGATCACGGAGGAGCAGTACTTC.

The genes are TRBV30 and TRBJ1-1, with D perhaps TRBD1 (5 bases). The CDR3 is 13 residues long. Germline lookup yields CDR1 GTSNPN and CDR2 SVGIG (reference sequence). Trimming took 2 bases from V and 8 from J, leaving 15 bases between them. The CDR3 DNA is TGTGCCTGGAGTCCCTCCCGGTGGGGCGAAGCTTTCTTT. This sequence encodes CAWSPSRWGEAFF.

The chain employs TRBV27 and TRBJ1-2; D remains unclear. This CDR3 is built from 14 residues. V was shortened by 3 bases and J by 4 bases, with 12 bases between the two germline ends. The germline gives CDR1 MNHEY, CDR2 SMNVEV (reference sequence). The CDR3 is CASSFLAGSYGYTF. The CDR3 DNA reads TGTGCCAGCAGTTTTCTTGCAGGATCCTATGGCTACACCTTC.

This clonotype was seen a handful of times. The V call is TRBV6-1, the J call TRBJ2-3, with 12 bases that match TRBD1. CDR1 and CDR2 (germline): MNHNS, SASEGT. Germline trimming cut 4 bases from V and 4 bases from J; bases unmatched to any gene: 9. The CDR3 is 17 amino acids. CDR3 nucleotide sequence: TGTGCCAGCAGTGGACCCGGGACAGGGGGCTCTGCAGATACGCAGTATTTT. Amino acids: CASSGPGTGGSADTQYF.

The chain carries TRBV6-1 and TRBJ1-1, with D uncertain. CDR3 length: 12 amino acids. CDR1 and CDR2 (germline): MNHNS, SASEGT. V dropped 4 bases and J dropped 7 bases, with 10 bases sitting between them. CDR3 residues: CASSGQVVEAFF. The CDR3 coding sequence is TGTGCCAGCAGTGGTCAGGTAGTTGAAGCTTTCTTT.

This chain connects TRBV7-8 to TRBJ1-2, with TRBD1 as a possible D gene (6 bases). Germline loops: CDR1 SGHVS, CDR2 FQNEAQ. Trimming removed 5 bases at V and 3 bases at J, with 13 bases between. This CDR3 is built from 14 residues. CDR3 amino acids: CASSPRTADYGYTF. The CDR3 coding sequence is TGTGCCAGCAGCCCCAGGACAGCCGACTATGGCTACACCTTC.

There are a few counts of this clonotype. The V call is TRBV29-1, the J call TRBJ2-5; 10 bases are a match to TRBD1. V lost 3 bases to trimming and J lost 5 bases; unmatched junction nucleotides: 6. Per the germline V gene, CDR1 is SQVTM and CDR2 is ANQGSEA. The CDR3 contains 14 residues. For the CDR3, the DNA is TGCAGCGTTGACGGGACAGGGGTAAGGGAGACCCAGTACTTC. This codes for CSVDGTGVRETQYF.

The count of this clonotype is one. Here the CDR3 DNA reads TGTGCCATCAGTCAAGGGAGGGGTCTTAGCGGGAGAGGGTTTGGGAATGAGCAGTTCTTC. This translates into CAISQGRGLSGRGFGNEQFF. This rearrangement joins TRBV10-3 to TRBJ2-1; 9 nucleotides match TRBD2. V lost 5 bases and J lost 7; bases outside the gene matches: 24. The germline gives CDR1 ENHRY, CDR2 SYGVKD. This CDR3 contains 20 residues.

This chain connects TRBV20-1 to TRBJ2-1; D remains unclear. Germline V CDR1 and CDR2: DFQATT, SNEGSKA (reference sequence). Trimming cost V 2 bases and J 0 bases, with 14 bases left between them. The CDR3 totals 16 residues. The CDR3 loop is CSARRRIFSSYNEQFF. The DNA for the CDR3 is TGCAGTGCTAGAAGACGTATTTTTAGCTCCTACAATGAGCAGTTCTTC.